The 11 T cell receptor beta chains below come from one sample, sequenced in a study of T cell repertoires in cytomegalovirus infection. MiXCR was run by TCRdb on the reads, yielding one entry per CDR3 protein. This table has 380,000 or so distinct CDR3 sequences, roughly 36% appearing once. For these receptors, no antigen is known. Sequenced material: cultured PBMCs, taken from culture after CMV antigen stimulation. All receptors come from a human donor in good health (CMV status not recorded). Some clones in this sample may be carry-over from other donors' samples.

The CDR3 DNA follows: TGTGCCAGCAGTTCGGGTGTGCGGGAGCAGTACGTC. This codes for CASSSGVREQYV. The genes are TRBV2 and TRBJ2-7; unclear D gene. Germline V gives CDR1 SNHLY, CDR2 FYNNEI. Trimming left V 5 bases short and J 7 bases short, with 12 bases between. CDR3 length equals 12 residues.

V is TRBV6-6 and J is TRBJ2-7; either TRBD1 or TRBD2 may fit D (6 bases each). V was clipped by 2 bases and J by 2 bases, with 10 bases between them. This CDR3 comprises 14 residues. Per the germline V gene, CDR1 is MNHNY and CDR2 is SVGAGI (reference sequence). As DNA, the CDR3 is TGTGCCAGCAGTTACGGAGGGACAACCTACGAGCAGTACGTC. This sequence encodes CASSYGGTTYEQYV.

This clonotype was observed a few times. The chain has TRBV27 and TRBJ2-1, with TRBD2 identical over 14 bases. Per germline, CDR1 MNHEY and CDR2 SMNVEV (reference sequence). The CDR3 length is 16 residues. The V and J ends lost 5 bases and 6 bases, in that order; junction bases with no gene match: 6. CDR3 sequence: CASSLPGTSGSNEQFF. CDR3 in DNA: TGTGCCAGCAGTCTACCCGGGACTAGCGGGAGCAATGAGCAGTTCTTC.

This clonotype appeared a few times. This sequence joins TRBV6-6 and TRBJ1-3, with D uncertain. Germline V gene data show CDR1 as MNHNY and CDR2 as SVGAGI (reference sequence). V was trimmed by 6 bases and J by 0 bases, leaving 15 bases between them. The CDR3 is made up of 16 amino acids. The CDR3, as DNA: TGTGCCAGCAGCCTCCCAGGAATGAGCTCTGGAAACACCATATATTTT. This sequence encodes CASSLPGMSSGNTIYF.

This chain uses TRBV12-3 or TRBV12-4 with TRBJ1-1; D unresolved. The CDR3 runs 13 residues. Between the trimmed V and J ends, which lost 5 bases and 1 base, there was a span of 8 bases. Written as DNA, the CDR3 is TGTGCCAGCAGTACCAATCAGAACACTGAAGCTTTCTTT. It translates to CASSTNQNTEAFF.

This clonotype was seen a handful of times. The chain is built from TRBV7-9 and TRBJ2-5; the match to TRBD2 covers 13 bases. This CDR3 region has 15 residues. CDR1 SEHNR and CDR2 FQNEAQ come from the germline V gene (reference sequence). V lost 5 bases to trimming and J lost 1 base; unmatched junction nucleotides: 1. Here the CDR3 DNA reads TGTGCCAGCAGCCGGACTAGCGGGAGCCAAGAGACCCAGTACTTC. Translation gives CASSRTSGSQETQYF.

This clonotype was recorded many times. V gene TRBV6-5 combines with J gene TRBJ2-3; D is unclear. The V end lost 3 bases, the J end lost 0 bases, and 7 bases lay between the germline ends. Germline V gives CDR1 MNHEY, CDR2 SVGAGI. The CDR3 covers 14 residues. The CDR3 protein is CASSYSGSTDTQYF. The DNA for the CDR3 is TGTGCCAGCAGTTATTCCGGTAGCACAGATACGCAGTATTTT.

This clonotype showed up just a few times. The J gene is TRBJ1-5, the V gene TRBV7-9; D unresolved. Germline V gene data show CDR1 as SEHNR and CDR2 as FQNEAQ (reference sequence). Trimming took 4 bases from V and 9 from J, leaving 10 bases between them. The CDR3 is 12 amino acids. CDR3 sequence: CASSSNARPQHF. CDR3 coding DNA: TGTGCCAGCAGCTCCAACGCCAGGCCCCAGCATTTT.

In its sample, this clonotype was seen a few times. The gene calls are TRBV28 and TRBJ2-5, with 7 bases that match TRBD2. Unmatched junction bases numbered 10, after V lost 4 bases and J lost 2 bases. The CDR3 is 16 amino acids. Germline loops: CDR1 MDHEN, CDR2 SYDVKM. The CDR3, as DNA: TGTGCCAGCAGTTCGCCCGCCCTAGCGGCTCAAGAGACCCAGTACTTC. Translated: CASSSPALAAQETQYF.

This chain uses TRBV24-1 with TRBJ2-1, with 7 bases identical to TRBD2. Trimming removed 6 bases from V and 5 bases from J; junction bases left unmatched: 9. CDR1 KGHDR and CDR2 SFDVKD come from the germline V gene. The CDR3 runs 15 residues. CDR3 loop: CATSLAGPANNEQFF. CDR3 bases: TGTGCCACCAGTTTAGCGGGCCCGGCGAACAATGAGCAGTTCTTC.

The genes are TRBV12-3 or TRBV12-4 and TRBJ2-7, with TRBD2 matching over 14 bases. The junction had 11 bases not matched to a gene; V was cut back by 6 bases and J by 7 bases. This CDR3 comprises 16 residues. CDR3 loop: CASRPWGTSGRHEQYF. In nucleotides, the CDR3 is TGTGCCAGCAGGCCCTGGGGGACTAGCGGGAGACATGAGCAGTACTTC.